This T cell receptor (beta chain) was sequenced during a study of cytomegalovirus exposure and HLA in healthy donors. Primers: 60 Vbeta forward and 13 Jbeta reverse. Clones were sequenced by immunoSEQ multiplex PCR, and TCRdb holds only the in-frame ones, with some missing. The sample yields fewer than 200,000 clones, over 70% seen once. Findings and limits, study-wide: In a later analysis, TCR beta V- and J-gene trimming showed a link to a missense DCLRE1C variant.

Regarding this clone: Its antigen remains unknown. Other nucleotide sequences in the sample specify the same CDR3.

The material sequenced was PBMCs. The source of this sequence is a man aged 35-49 years in good health and CMV-seropositive.

The chain's CDR3 is CASSVATGPYNEQFF. In nucleotides, the CDR3 is TGTGCCAGCAGCGTAGCGACAGGGCCCTACAATGAGCAGTTCTTC. The gene calls are TRBV9 and TRBJ2-1, with 7 bases matching TRBD1. CDR3 size: 15 residues. V lost 0 bases, J lost 2 bases, and 2 bases stayed unmatched. Per the germline V gene, CDR1 is SGDLS and CDR2 is YYNGEE.